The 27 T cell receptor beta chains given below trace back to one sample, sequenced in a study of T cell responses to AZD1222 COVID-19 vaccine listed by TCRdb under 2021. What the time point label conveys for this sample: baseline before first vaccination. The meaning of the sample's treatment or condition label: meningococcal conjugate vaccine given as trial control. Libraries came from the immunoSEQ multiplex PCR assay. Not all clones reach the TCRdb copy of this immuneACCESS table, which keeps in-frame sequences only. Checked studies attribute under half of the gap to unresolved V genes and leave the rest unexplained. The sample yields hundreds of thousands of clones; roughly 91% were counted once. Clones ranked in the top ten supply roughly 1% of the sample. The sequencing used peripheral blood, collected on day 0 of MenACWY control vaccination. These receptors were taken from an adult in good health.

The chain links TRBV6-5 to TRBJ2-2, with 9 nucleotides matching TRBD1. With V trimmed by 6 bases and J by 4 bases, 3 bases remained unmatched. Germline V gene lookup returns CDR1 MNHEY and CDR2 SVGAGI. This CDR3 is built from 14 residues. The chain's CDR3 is CASRGQGGTGELFF. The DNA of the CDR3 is TGTGCCAGCAGGGGACAGGGCGGCACCGGGGAGCTGTTTTTT.

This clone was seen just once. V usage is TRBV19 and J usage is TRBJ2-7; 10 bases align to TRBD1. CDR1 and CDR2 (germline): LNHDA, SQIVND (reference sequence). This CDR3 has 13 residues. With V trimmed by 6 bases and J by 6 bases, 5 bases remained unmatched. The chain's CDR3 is CASRGDRGREQYF. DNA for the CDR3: TGTGCCAGTAGGGGAGACAGGGGGCGCGAGCAGTACTTC.

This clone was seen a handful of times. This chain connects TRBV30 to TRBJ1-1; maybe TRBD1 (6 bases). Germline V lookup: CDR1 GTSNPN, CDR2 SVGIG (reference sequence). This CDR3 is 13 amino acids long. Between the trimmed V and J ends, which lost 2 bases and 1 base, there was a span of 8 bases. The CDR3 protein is CAWSKQGNTEAFF. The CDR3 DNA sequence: TGTGCCTGGAGTAAACAGGGGAACACTGAAGCTTTCTTT.

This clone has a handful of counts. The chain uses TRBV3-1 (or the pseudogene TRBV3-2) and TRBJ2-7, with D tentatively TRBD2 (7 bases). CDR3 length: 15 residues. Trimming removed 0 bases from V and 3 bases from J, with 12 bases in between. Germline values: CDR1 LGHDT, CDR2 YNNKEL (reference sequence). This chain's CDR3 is CASSQDIGGVYEQYF. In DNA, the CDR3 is TGTGCCAGCAGCCAAGATATAGGGGGGGTCTACGAGCAGTACTTC.

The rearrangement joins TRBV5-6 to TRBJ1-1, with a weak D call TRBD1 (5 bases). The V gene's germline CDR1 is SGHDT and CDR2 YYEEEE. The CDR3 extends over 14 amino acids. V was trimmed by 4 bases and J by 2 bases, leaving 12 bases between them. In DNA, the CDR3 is TGTGCCAGCAGCCCCGACAGCTCAAACACTGAAGCTTTCTTT. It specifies CASSPDSSNTEAFF. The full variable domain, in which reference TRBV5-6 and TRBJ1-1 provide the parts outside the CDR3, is DAGVTQSPTHLIKTRGQQVTLRCSPKSGHDTVSWYQQALGQGPQFIFQYYEEEERQRGNFPDRFSGHQFPNYSSELNVNALLLGDSALYLCASSPDSSNTEAFFGQGTRLTVV.

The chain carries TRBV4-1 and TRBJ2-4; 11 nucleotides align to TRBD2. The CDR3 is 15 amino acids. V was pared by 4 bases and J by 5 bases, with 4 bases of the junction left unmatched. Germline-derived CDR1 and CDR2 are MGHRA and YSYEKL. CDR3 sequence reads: CASSPPGLAENIQYF. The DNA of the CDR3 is TGCGCCAGCAGCCCCCCGGGACTAGCGGAAAACATTCAGTACTTC.

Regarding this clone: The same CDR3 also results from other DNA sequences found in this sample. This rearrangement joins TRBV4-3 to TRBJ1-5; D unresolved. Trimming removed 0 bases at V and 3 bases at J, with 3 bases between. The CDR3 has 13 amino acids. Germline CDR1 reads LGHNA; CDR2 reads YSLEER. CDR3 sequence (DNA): TGCGCCAGCAGCCAAGATCTCAATCAGCCCCAGCATTTT. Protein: CASSQDLNQPQHF.

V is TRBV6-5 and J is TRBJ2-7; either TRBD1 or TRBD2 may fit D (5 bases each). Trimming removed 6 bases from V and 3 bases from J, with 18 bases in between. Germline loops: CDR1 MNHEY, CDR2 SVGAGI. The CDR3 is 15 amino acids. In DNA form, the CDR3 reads TGTGCCAGCAGGCCTTCCGGGACGGGTTTCTACGAGCAGTACTTC. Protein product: CASRPSGTGFYEQYF.

CDR3: CASSGPENSPLHF. The CDR3 coding sequence is TGTGCCAGCTCAGGGCCAGAGAATTCACCCCTCCACTTT. The rearrangement uses TRBV18 and TRBJ1-6; D is unclear. Germline values: CDR1 KGHSH, CDR2 LQKENI. Trimming took off 5 bases at V and 7 bases at J, with 9 bases between the two ends. The CDR3 extends over 13 amino acids.

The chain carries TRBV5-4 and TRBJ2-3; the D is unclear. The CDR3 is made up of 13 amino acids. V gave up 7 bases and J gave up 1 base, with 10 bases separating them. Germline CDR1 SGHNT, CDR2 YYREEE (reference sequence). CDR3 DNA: TGTGCCAGCCTCGGACGGGGCACAGATACGCAGTATTTT. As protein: CASLGRGTDTQYF.

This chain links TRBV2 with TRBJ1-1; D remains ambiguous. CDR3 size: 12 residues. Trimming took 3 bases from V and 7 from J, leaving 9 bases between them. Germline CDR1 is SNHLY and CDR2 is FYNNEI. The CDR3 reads CASSEQNFEAFF. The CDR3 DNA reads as TGTGCCAGCAGTGAGCAGAATTTTGAAGCTTTCTTT. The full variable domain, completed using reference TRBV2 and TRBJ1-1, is EPEVTQTPSHQVTQMGQEVILRCVPISNHLYFYWYRQILGQKVEFLVSFYNNEISEKSEIFDDQFSVERPDGSNFTLKIRSTKLEDSAMYFCASSEQNFEAFFGQGTRLTVV.

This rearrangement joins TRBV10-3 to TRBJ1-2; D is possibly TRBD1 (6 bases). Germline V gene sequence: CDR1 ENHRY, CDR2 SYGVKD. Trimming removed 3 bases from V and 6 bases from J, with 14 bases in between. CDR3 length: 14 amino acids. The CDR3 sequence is CAISDPGHWNGYTF. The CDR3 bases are TGTGCCATCAGTGACCCGGGACATTGGAATGGCTACACCTTC.

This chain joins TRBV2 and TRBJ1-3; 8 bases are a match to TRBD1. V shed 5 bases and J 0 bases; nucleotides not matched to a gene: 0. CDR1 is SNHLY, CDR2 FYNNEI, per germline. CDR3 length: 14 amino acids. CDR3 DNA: TGTGCCAGCAGTACAGGGGGCTCTGGAAACACCATATATTTT. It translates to CASSTGGSGNTIYF.

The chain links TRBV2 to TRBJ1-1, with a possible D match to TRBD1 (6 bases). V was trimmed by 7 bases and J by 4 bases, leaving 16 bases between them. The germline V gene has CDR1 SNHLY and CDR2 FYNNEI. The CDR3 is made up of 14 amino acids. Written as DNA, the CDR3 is TGTGCCAGCATGGCAGGGGTCGTGAGCACTGAAGCTTTCTTT. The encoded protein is CASMAGVVSTEAFF.

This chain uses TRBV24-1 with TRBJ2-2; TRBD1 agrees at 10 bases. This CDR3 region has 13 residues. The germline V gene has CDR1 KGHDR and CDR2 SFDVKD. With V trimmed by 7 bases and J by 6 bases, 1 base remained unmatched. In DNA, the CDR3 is TGTGCCACCAGGGGGACAGGGGCCGGGGAGCTGTTTTTT. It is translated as CATRGTGAGELFF.

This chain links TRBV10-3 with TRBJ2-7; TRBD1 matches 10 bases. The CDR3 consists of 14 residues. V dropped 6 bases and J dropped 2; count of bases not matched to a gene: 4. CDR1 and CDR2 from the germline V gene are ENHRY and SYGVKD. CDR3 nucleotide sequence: TGTGCCATCAGGTTGACAGGGGGCCCCTACGAGCAGTACTTC. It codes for CAIRLTGGPYEQYF.

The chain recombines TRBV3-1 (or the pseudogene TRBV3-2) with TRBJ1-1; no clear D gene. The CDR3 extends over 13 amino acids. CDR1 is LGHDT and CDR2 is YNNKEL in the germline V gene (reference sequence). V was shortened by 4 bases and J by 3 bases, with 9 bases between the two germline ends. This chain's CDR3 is CASSPPADTEAFF. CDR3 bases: TGTGCCAGCAGCCCCCCCGCAGACACTGAAGCTTTCTTT.

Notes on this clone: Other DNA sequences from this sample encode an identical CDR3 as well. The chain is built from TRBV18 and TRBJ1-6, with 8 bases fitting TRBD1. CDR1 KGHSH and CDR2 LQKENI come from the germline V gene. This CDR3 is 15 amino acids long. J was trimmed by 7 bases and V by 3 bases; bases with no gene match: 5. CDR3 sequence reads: CASSPGTGDNSPLHF. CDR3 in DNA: TGTGCCAGCTCACCGGGGACAGGCGACAATTCACCCCTCCACTTT.

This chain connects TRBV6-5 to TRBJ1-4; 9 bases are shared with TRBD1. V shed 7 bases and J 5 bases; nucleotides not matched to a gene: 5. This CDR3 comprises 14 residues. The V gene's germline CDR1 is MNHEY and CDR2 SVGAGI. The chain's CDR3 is CASNRQGGNEKLFF. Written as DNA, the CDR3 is TGTGCCAGCAATCGACAGGGGGGGAATGAAAAACTGTTTTTT.

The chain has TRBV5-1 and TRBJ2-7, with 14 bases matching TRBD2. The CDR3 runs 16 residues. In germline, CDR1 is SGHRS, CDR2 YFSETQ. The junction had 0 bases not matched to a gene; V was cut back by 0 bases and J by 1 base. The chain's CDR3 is CASSLGTSGGSYEQYF. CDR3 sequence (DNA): TGCGCCAGCAGCTTGGGGACTAGCGGGGGGTCCTACGAGCAGTACTTC.

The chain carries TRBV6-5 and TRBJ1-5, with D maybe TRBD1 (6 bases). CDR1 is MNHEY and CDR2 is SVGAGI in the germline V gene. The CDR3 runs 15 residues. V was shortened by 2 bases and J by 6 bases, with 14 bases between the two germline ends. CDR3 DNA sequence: TGTGCCAGCAGTTACACGGGGGGCTTTGGTCAGCCCCAGCATTTT. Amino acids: CASSYTGGFGQPQHF.

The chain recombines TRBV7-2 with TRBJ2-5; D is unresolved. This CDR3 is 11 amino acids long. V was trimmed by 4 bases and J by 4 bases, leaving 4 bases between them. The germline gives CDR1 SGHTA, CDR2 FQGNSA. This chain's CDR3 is CASSSLETQYF. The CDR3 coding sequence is TGTGCCAGCAGCTCGTTAGAGACCCAGTACTTC.

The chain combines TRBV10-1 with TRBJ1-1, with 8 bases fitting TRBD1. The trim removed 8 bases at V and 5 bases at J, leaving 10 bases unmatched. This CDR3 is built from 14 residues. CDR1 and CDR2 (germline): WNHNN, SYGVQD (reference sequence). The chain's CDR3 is CASEFRGRKTEAFF. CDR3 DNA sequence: TGCGCCAGCGAATTCAGGGGGCGAAAAACTGAAGCTTTCTTT.

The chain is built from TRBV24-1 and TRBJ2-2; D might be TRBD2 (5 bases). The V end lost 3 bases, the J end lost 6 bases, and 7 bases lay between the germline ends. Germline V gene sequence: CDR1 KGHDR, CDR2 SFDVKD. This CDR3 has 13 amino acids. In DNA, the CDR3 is TGTGCCACCAGTGATACCGGGGCCGGGGAGCTGTTTTTT. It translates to CATSDTGAGELFF.

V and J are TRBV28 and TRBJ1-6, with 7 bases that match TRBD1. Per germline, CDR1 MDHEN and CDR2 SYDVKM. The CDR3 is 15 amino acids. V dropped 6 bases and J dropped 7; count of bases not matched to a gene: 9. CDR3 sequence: CASSTGEVLNSPLHF. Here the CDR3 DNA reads TGTGCCAGCAGCACAGGGGAAGTTTTGAATTCACCCCTCCACTTT.

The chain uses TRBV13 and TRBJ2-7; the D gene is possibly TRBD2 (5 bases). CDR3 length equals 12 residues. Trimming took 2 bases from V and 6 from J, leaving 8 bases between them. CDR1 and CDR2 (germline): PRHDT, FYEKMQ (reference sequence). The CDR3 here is CASSLIGSEQYF. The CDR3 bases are TGTGCCAGCAGCTTAATAGGGAGCGAGCAGTACTTC.

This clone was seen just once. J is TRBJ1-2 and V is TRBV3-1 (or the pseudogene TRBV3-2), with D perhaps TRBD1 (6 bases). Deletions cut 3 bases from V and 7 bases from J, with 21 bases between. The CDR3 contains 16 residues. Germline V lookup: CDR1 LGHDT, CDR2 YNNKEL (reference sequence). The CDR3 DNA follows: TGTGCCAGCAGCCATAATGAAGGCAGGGGACTATCTGGCTACACCTTC. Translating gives CASSHNEGRGLSGYTF.